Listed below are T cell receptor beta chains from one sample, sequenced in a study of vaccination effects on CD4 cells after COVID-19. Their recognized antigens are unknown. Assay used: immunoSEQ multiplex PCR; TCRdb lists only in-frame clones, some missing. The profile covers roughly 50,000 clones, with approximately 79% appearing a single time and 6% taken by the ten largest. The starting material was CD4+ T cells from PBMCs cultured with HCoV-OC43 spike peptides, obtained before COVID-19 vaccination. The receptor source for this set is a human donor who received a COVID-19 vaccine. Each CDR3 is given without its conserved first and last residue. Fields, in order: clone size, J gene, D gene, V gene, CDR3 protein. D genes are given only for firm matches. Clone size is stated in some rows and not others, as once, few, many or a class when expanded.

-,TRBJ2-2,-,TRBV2,ASTYQGAGELF
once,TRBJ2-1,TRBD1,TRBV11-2,ASSSAGTGSNNEQF
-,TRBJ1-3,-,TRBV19,ASSIQVQGNTIY
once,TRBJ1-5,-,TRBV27,ASSLSQGRQPQH
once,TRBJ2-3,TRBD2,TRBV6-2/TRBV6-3,ASSYPESGGPTDTQY
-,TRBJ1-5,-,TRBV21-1,ASSKWSSDQPQH
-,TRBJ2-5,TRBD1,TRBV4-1,ASSQEGAGGETQY
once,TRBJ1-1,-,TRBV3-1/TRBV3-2,ASSYRDTEAF
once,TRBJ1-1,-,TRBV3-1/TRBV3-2,ASSQNQRLAF
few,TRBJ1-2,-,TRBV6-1,ASSGTTGAGVNYGYT
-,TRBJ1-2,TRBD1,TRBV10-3,AISESGGRGYGYT
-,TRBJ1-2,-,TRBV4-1,ASSPGRVSQADYGYT
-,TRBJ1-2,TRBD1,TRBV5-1,ASSLARGQDYGYT
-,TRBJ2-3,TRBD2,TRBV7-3,ASSLGGGATDTQY
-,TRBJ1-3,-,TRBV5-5,ASSSVYSGNTIY
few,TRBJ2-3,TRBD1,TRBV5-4,ASSLGQGREDTQY
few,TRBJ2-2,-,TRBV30,AWSTGNGNTGELF
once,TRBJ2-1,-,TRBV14,ASSQDVYRNEQF
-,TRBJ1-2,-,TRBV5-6,ASEGVNRDGYT
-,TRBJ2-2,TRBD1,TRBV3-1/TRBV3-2,ASSQDHRDSSHTGELF
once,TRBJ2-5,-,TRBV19,ASKNSLSSETQY
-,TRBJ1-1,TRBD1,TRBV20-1,SASHRGTAGEAF
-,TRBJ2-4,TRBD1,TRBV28,ASSTPGTGFLGPPENIQY
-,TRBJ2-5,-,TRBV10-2,ASSVDRNQETQY
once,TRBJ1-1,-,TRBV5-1,ASSLIAANTEAF
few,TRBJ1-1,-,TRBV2,ASRWTVNTEAF
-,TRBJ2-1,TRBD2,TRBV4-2,ASSQAGTSFYNEQF
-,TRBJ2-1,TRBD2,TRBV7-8,ASSLDAGGSYNEQF
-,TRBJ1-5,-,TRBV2,ASTSTSNQPQH
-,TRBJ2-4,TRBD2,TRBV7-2,ASSSSGGLAKNIQY
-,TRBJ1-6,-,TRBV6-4,ASRPGDNSPLH
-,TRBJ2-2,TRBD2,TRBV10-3,AISGRLAGADTGELF
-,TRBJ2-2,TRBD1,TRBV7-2,ASRTGSNTGELF
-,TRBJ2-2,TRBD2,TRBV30,AWSGGLAGGPGGELF
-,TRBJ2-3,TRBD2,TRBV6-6,ASSRIGLAGTWDTQY
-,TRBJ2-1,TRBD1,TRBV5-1,ASSSRQGNEQF
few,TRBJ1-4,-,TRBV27,ASSLGNSGGGEKLF
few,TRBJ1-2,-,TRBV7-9,ASSSDTIYGYT
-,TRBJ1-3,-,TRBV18,ASSPIVVDTSGNTIY
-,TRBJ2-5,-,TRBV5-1,ASSPNRVDQETQY
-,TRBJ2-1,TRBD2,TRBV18,ASSLSSGGDNEQF
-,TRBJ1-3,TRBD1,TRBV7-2,ASSKDRDAGGNTIY
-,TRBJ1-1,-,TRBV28,ASSLAVNTEAF
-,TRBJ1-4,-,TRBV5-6,ASSAQMSTNEKLF
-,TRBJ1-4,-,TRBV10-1,ASSDQGEKLF
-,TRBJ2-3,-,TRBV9,ASSVDRSTDTQY
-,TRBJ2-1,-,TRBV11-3,ASSSGKLPIHEQF
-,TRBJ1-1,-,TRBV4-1,ASSQKGATEAF
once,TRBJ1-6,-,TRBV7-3,ASSLRGIGYGSPLH
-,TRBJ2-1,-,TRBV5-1,ASSSEGVGPYNEQF
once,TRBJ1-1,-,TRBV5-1,ASSLARQNTEAF
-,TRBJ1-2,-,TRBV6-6,ASREQGGDAYGYT
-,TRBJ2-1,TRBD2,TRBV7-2,ASSLMVSSGGAEF
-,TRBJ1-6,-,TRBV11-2,ASTPRPFDNSPLH
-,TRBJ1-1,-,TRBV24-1,ATSAGDLDGTEAF
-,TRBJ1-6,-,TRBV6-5,ASGRTSYNSPLH
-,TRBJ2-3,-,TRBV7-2,ASSLRSGFTDTQY
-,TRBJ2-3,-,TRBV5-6,ASSLRSGDTQY
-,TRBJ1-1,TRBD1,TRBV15,ATSRGGGTVDTEAF
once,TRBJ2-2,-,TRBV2,ASSLAGATGELF